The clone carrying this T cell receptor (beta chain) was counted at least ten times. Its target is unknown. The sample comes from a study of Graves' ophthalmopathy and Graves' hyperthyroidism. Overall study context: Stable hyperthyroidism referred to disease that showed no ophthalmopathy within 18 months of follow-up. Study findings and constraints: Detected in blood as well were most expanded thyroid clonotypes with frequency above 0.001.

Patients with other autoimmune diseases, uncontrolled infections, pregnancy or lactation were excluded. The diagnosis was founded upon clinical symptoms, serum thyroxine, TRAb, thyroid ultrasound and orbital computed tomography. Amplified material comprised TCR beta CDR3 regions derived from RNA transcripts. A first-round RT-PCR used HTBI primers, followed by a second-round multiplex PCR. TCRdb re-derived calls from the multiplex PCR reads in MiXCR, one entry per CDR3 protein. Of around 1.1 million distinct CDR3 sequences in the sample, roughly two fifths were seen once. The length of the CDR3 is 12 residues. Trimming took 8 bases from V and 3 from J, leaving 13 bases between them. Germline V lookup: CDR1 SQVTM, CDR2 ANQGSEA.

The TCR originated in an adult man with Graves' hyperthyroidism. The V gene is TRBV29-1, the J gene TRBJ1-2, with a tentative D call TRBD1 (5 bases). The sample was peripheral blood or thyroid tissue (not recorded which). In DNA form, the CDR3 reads TGCAGCACGAGGGGCAGGGACTATGGCTACACCTTC. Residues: CSTRGRDYGYTF.